This T cell receptor (beta chain) was recorded in a study of patients and donors after allogeneic stem cell transplantation (TCRdb year 2020). The library was made by RT-PCR. The sequencer was a NextSeq 550. Starting from the raw public reads, TCRdb applied fastp trimming at Q25, assembled clones with MiXCR and retained in-frame beta chains. Rows matching on CDR3 protein sequence are summarized as one entry with the most common DNA and genes. In all, the sample holds about 200,000 distinct CDR3 sequences, and about 40% of those were seen once. Approximately 30% of the sample comes from the top ten. This clonotype was found a few times. Its antigen remains unidentified. Per-nucleotide qualities are absent, and no much larger clonotype sits a single base away. Via the germline V gene, CDR1 is SNHLY and CDR2 FYNNEI. The CDR3 runs 15 residues from the cysteine to the phenylalanine. Left in the record is the CDR3 DNA by itself, 45 bases read in frame from the first base. The germline ends are 16 bases apart after V is trimmed by 4 bases and J by 4 bases.

The chain uses TRBV2 and TRBJ2-5, and the D gene may be TRBD2, 6 bases matching. The origin of this receptor is a human donor who was either an allogeneic HSCT recipient or a stem cell or donor lymphocyte infusion donor (not recorded which). It is not recorded whose cells these are; they may come from a transplant donor. The sequenced sample consisted of blood, either unsorted or a sorted T cell fraction (not recorded which). The CDR3 protein is CASSGKFVGLETQYF. The nucleotide sequence reads as follows: TGTGCCAGCAGTGGCAAGTTCGTGGGACTAGAGACCCAGTACTTC.